This is a list of T cell receptor beta chains from one sample in a study of control samples from healthy donors and cancer patients. TCRdb's copy holds only in-frame clones and misses some; the assay was immunoSEQ multiplex PCR. The repertoire holds 150,000 to 200,000 clones, 70% to 90% seen once, with roughly 5.3% in the top ten. Sequences were obtained from blood. The receptors here all came from a woman aged 25 to 45 in good health. Each CDR3 is given with its conserved first and last residue. D genes are given only for firm matches. Clone sizes are given selectively: once, few, many, or a class where the clone is expanded.

d_gene: -; abundance: -; v_gene: TRBV5-1; j_gene: TRBJ1-1; CDR3nt: TGCGCCAGCAGCTCAGGAGGCCCGAACACTGAAGCTTTCTTT; CDR3aa: CASSSGGPNTEAFF
d_gene: TRBD2; abundance: -; v_gene: TRBV27; j_gene: TRBJ2-1; CDR3nt: TGTGCCACCCAAAGCGGGAGGGAGCAGTTCTTC; CDR3aa: CATQSGREQFF
d_gene: TRBD1; abundance: -; v_gene: TRBV5-1; j_gene: TRBJ1-2; CDR3nt: TGCGCCAGCAGCTCACAACCTACAGGGGGCTTGTATGGCTACACCTTC; CDR3aa: CASSSQPTGGLYGYTF
d_gene: TRBD2; abundance: -; v_gene: TRBV7-8; j_gene: TRBJ2-1; CDR3nt: TGTGCCAGCAGCTTAACTAGCGGGGCCTTTCTGGAGGGTGAGCAGTTCTTC; CDR3aa: CASSLTSGAFLEGEQFF
d_gene: -; abundance: -; v_gene: TRBV27; j_gene: TRBJ1-5; CDR3nt: TGTGCCAGCAGTTTGGGGGGGAAGGGACAGCCCCAGCATTTT; CDR3aa: CASSLGGKGQPQHF
d_gene: -; abundance: -; v_gene: TRBV28; j_gene: TRBJ2-3; CDR3nt: TGTGCCAGCAGTTCGCCCCTAAGGGTCCCAGATACGCAGTATTTT; CDR3aa: CASSSPLRVPDTQYF
d_gene: TRBD1; abundance: -; v_gene: TRBV24-1; j_gene: TRBJ1-1; CDR3nt: TGTGCCACCAGTGACAAATCTCTAGTCGGGACAGCGAACACTGAAGCTTTCTTT; CDR3aa: CATSDKSLVGTANTEAFF
d_gene: -; abundance: -; v_gene: TRBV5-1; j_gene: TRBJ2-1; CDR3nt: TGCGCCAGCAGCTTGGCCGGGGAAGAGCAGTTCTTC; CDR3aa: CASSLAGEEQFF
d_gene: TRBD1; abundance: -; v_gene: TRBV6-5; j_gene: TRBJ1-6; CDR3nt: TGTGCCAACCAACAGGGGAGGAATTCACCCCTCCACTTT; CDR3aa: CANQQGRNSPLHF
d_gene: TRBD1; abundance: -; v_gene: TRBV5-1; j_gene: TRBJ1-2; CDR3nt: TGCGCCAGCAGCTTACAGGGGGCGGAAGGCTACACCTTC; CDR3aa: CASSLQGAEGYTF
d_gene: TRBD1; abundance: -; v_gene: TRBV29-1; j_gene: TRBJ1-4; CDR3nt: TGCAGCGTGTGGACAGGGAGGTTCGGGGAAAAACTGTTTTTT; CDR3aa: CSVWTGRFGEKLFF
d_gene: -; abundance: few; v_gene: TRBV20-1; j_gene: TRBJ2-3; CDR3nt: TGCAGTGCTAGAACAGATACGCAGTATTTT; CDR3aa: CSARTDTQYF
d_gene: TRBD2; abundance: -; v_gene: TRBV3-1/TRBV3-2; j_gene: TRBJ2-1; CDR3nt: TGTGCCACCTCAACGGGGGGGCCACACAATGAGCAGTTCTTC; CDR3aa: CATSTGGPHNEQFF
d_gene: -; abundance: -; v_gene: TRBV24-1; j_gene: TRBJ1-5; CDR3nt: TGTGCCACCAGTGACCGGGCCCCGAATCAGCCCCAGCATTTT; CDR3aa: CATSDRAPNQPQHF
d_gene: -; abundance: -; v_gene: TRBV6-5; j_gene: TRBJ1-1; CDR3nt: TGTGCCAGCAGTCAACCAGATCAGGAGAACACTGAAGCTTTCTTT; CDR3aa: CASSQPDQENTEAFF
d_gene: TRBD2; abundance: once; v_gene: TRBV14; j_gene: TRBJ2-3; CDR3nt: TGTGCCAGCAGTCAACCGGGACTAGCGTCAGATACGCAGTATTTT; CDR3aa: CASSQPGLASDTQYF